This TCR beta chain appears in the sequencing data of a study of CD8+ T cells in alopecia areata. Notes on this clone: Its target is not known.

Between the trimmed V and J ends, which lost 0 bases and 6 bases, there was a span of 6 bases. Per germline, CDR1 MNHEY and CDR2 SMNVEV (reference sequence). There are 13 residues in the CDR3. Samples from alopecia areata patients were lesional scalp punch biopsies and peripheral blood. Sorting of PBMCs yielded the CD4+ and CD8+ T cells. RNA was extracted and reverse transcribed into cDNA as the sequencing template. Assay used: immunoSEQ multiplex PCR; TCRdb lists only in-frame clones, some missing. This table holds tens of thousands of clones, just over 50% found once. Whole-study results and caveats: Scalp specimens additionally yield sequences from normal skin's resident alphabeta T cells. Elevated clonality characterized lesional scalp relative to normal scalp, particularly in alopecia totalis/universalis.

This receptor was identified in a human donor with alopecia areata. J is TRBJ2-1 and V is TRBV27; D not resolved. The source material was NKG2D-high CD8+ T cells sorted from blood. The CDR3 region has the DNA TGTGCCAGCAGTTTATCCCTAGGCAATGAGCAGTTCTTC. This sequence encodes CASSLSLGNEQFF.